This record looks at one T cell receptor beta chain sequence and its context. The data were taken from a study of blood T cell repertoires in COVID-19. The CDR3 spans 13 residues. With 4 bases removed from V and 3 bases from J, the gap between germline ends came to 12 bases. Germline CDR1 SQVTM, CDR2 ANQGSEA. In Seattle, patients joined the study during active infection and were tracked longitudinally. How the authors handled the data: Estimated nucleated cell counts came from reference gene primer amplification. Sequencing used immunoSEQ multiplex PCR; TCRdb keeps in-frame clones, though not all of them. For V, J and clone size, that table is used; D and trimming come from the DNA. The repertoire has some 190,000 clones, under 90% of them found once; the top ten carry around a sixth.

The sample taken for sequencing was peripheral blood. The receptor was derived from a person aged 65-85 years with COVID-19, enrolled during active disease. This chain joins TRBV29-1 and TRBJ2-5, with D unresolved. Here the CDR3 reads CSVARLLEETQYF. CDR3 sequence (DNA): TGCAGCGTTGCCCGCCTCCTAGAAGAGACCCAGTACTTC.